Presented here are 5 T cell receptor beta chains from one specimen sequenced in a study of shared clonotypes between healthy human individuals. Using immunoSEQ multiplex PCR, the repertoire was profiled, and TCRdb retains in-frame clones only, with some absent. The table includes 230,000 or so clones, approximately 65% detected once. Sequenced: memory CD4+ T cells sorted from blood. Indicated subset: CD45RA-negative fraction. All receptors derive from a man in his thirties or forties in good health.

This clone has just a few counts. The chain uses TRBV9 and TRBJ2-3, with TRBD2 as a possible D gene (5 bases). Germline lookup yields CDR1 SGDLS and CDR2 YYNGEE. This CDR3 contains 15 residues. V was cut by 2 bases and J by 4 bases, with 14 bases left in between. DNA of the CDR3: TGTGCCAGCAGCGTGAGGTCGCTAGCTGCAGATACGCAGTATTTT. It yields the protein CASSVRSLAADTQYF.

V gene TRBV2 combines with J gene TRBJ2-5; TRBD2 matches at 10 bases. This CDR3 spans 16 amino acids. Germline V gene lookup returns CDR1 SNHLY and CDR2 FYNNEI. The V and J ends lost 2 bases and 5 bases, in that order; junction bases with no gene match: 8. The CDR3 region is CASSEFVLAGEETQYF. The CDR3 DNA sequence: TGTGCCAGCAGTGAATTCGTCCTAGCGGGAGAGGAGACCCAGTACTTC.

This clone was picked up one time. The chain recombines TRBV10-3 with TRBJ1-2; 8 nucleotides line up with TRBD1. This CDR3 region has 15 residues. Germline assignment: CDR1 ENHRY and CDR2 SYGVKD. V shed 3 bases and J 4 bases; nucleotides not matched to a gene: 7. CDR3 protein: CAISEGQGLGYGYTF. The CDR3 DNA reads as TGTGCCATCAGTGAAGGACAGGGTTTAGGCTATGGCTACACCTTC.

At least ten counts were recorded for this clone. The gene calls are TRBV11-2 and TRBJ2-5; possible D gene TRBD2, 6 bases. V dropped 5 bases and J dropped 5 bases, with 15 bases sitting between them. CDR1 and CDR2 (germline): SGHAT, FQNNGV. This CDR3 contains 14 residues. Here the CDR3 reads CASSPSRRGETQYF. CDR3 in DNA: TGTGCCAGCAGCCCCAGTAGGAGGGGTGAGACCCAGTACTTC.

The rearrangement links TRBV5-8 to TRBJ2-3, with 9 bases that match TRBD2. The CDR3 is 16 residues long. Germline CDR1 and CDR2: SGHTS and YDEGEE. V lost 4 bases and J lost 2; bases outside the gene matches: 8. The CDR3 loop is CASSELAGAATDTQYF. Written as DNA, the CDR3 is TGTGCCAGCAGCGAATTAGCGGGAGCGGCCACAGATACGCAGTATTTT.